Listed below are T cell receptor beta chains from one sample, sequenced in a study of T cells in Graves' hyperthyroidism and ophthalmopathy. Using its own MiXCR run on the multiplex PCR reads, TCRdb lists one record per CDR3 protein. The sample contains 450,000 to 700,000 distinct CDR3 sequences, 40% to 55% of which appear only once. The sequenced sample was peripheral blood or thyroid tissue (not recorded which). The receptors here all came from a woman aged 18-30 years with Graves' hyperthyroidism. The CDR3 runs from the conserved cysteine through the conserved F or W. Fields, in order: CDR3 protein, CDR3 DNA, D gene, V gene, clone size, J gene. D genes are given only for firm matches. Some rows have no size entry. The others give once, few or many, or a class for an expanded clone.

CDR3aa: CASSLRGYAYNEQFF
CDR3nt: TGTGCCAGCAGCCTAAGGGGATACGCCTACAATGAGCAGTTCTTC
d_gene: NA
v_gene: TRBV11-1
abundance: few
j_gene: TRBJ2-1

CDR3aa: CASSAPGTSTTDTQYF
CDR3nt: TGCGCCAGCAGCGCCCCCGGGACTAGTACAACAGATACGCAGTATTTT
d_gene: TRBD2
v_gene: TRBV7-8
abundance: few
j_gene: TRBJ2-3

CDR3aa: CASSGGGVETQYF
CDR3nt: TGTGCCAGCAGCGGGGGTGGTGTGGAGACCCAGTACTTC
d_gene: NA
v_gene: TRBV28
abundance: many
j_gene: TRBJ2-5

CDR3aa: CSSPGTGYQETQYF
CDR3nt: TGCAGCAGTCCCGGGACAGGGTACCAAGAGACCCAGTACTTC
d_gene: TRBD1
v_gene: TRBV29-1
abundance: NA
j_gene: TRBJ2-5

CDR3aa: CASSQGFIGAGNTIYF
CDR3nt: TGCGCCAGCAGCCAAGGTTTTATCGGAGCGGGAAACACCATATATTTT
d_gene: NA
v_gene: TRBV4-1
abundance: many
j_gene: TRBJ1-3

CDR3aa: CSAPGAGGWTEAFF
CDR3nt: TGCAGTGCTCCCGGGGCAGGGGGCTGGACTGAAGCTTTCTTT
d_gene: TRBD1
v_gene: TRBV20-1
abundance: NA
j_gene: TRBJ1-1

CDR3aa: CASSLEGPMDEQFF
CDR3nt: TGCGCCAGCAGCTTGGAGGGTCCGATGGATGAGCAGTTCTTC
d_gene: NA
v_gene: TRBV5-1
abundance: NA
j_gene: TRBJ2-1

CDR3aa: CASSLSASASTDTQYF
CDR3nt: TGCGCCAGCAGCTTGTCTGCGAGTGCTAGCACAGATACGCAGTATTTT
d_gene: NA
v_gene: TRBV7-9
abundance: NA
j_gene: TRBJ2-3

CDR3aa: CSLVLREKPQHF
CDR3nt: TGCAGCTTAGTATTGCGGGAGAAGCCCCAGCATTTT
d_gene: NA
v_gene: TRBV29-1
abundance: NA
j_gene: TRBJ1-5

CDR3aa: CASKNRAGNTEAFF
CDR3nt: TGTGCCAGCAAAAACAGGGCTGGGAACACTGAAGCTTTCTTT
d_gene: NA
v_gene: TRBV7-2
abundance: many
j_gene: TRBJ1-1

CDR3aa: CATPPRTGSLGYTF
CDR3nt: TGTGCCACCCCTCCTAGGACAGGAAGTCTTGGCTACACCTTC
d_gene: TRBD1
v_gene: TRBV24-1
abundance: NA
j_gene: TRBJ1-2

CDR3aa: CACSAGGQGNYGYTF
CDR3nt: TGTGCCTGCAGTGCTGGGGGACAGGGGAACTATGGCTACACCTTC
d_gene: TRBD1
v_gene: TRBV25-1
abundance: NA
j_gene: TRBJ1-2

CDR3aa: CASKDRGAKNIQPQHF
CDR3nt: TGTGCCAGCAAAGACAGGGGGGCCAAAAACATTCAGCCCCAGCATTTT
d_gene: TRBD1
v_gene: TRBV2
abundance: NA
j_gene: TRBJ1-5

CDR3aa: CASRSSFSDRRDSPLHF
CDR3nt: TGTGCCAGCCGCTCCAGCTTTTCGGACAGGAGAGATTCACCCCTCCACTTT
d_gene: TRBD1
v_gene: TRBV7-9
abundance: few
j_gene: TRBJ1-6

CDR3aa: CASRVAGDPQYEQYF
CDR3nt: TGTGCCAGCAGGGTAGCGGGAGATCCCCAGTACGAGCAGTACTTC
d_gene: TRBD2
v_gene: TRBV4-2
abundance: many
j_gene: TRBJ2-7